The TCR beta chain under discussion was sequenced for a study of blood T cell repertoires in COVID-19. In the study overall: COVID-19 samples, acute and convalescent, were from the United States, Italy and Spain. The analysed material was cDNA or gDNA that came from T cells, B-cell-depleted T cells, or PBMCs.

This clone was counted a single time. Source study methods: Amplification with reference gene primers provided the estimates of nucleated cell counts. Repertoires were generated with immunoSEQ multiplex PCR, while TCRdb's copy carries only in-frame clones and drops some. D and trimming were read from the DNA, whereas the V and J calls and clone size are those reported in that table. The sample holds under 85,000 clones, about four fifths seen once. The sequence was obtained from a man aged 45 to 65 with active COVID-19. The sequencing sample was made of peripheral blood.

The DNA of the CDR3 is TGTGCCAGCAGTTCTCCGGACAGGGACAATGAGCAGTTCTTC. It codes for CASSSPDRDNEQFF. This chain links TRBV28 with TRBJ2-1; 8 bases fit TRBD1. Per the germline V gene, CDR1 is MDHEN and CDR2 is SYDVKM. The ends lost 4 bases at V and 5 bases at J; junction bases unmatched: 4. This CDR3 region has 14 residues.